This T cell receptor (beta chain) comes out of a study of shared clonotypes between healthy human individuals. Overall study results and limits: A small donor pool kept down the genetic and exposure-history diversity that was represented.

The CDR3 spans 17 residues. Germline V gene data show CDR1 as SGDLS and CDR2 as YYNGEE. Trimming took off 0 bases at V and 0 bases at J, with 14 bases between the two ends. Naivety among CD8 cells was defined by CD45RO negativity and positive CCR7 selection, thereby excluding terminally differentiated effector memory CD45RA+ cells. With respect to this clone: As yet, its antigen is unknown.

Only in-frame clones appear in the TCRdb table, and some are missing; sequencing was by immunoSEQ multiplex PCR. The sample consists of hundreds of thousands of clones, 96% of them appearing once. Input material: naive CD8+ T cells sorted from blood. This receptor was identified in a man aged 25-40 years in good health. The chain carries TRBV9 and TRBJ2-3; no definite D call. CDR3: CASSVAGVPASTDTQYF. The CDR3 region has the DNA TGTGCCAGCAGCGTAGCTGGCGTCCCTGCTAGCACAGATACGCAGTATTTT.